These T cell receptor beta chains were read from a single sample in a study of blood T cells in healthy people across ages. TCRdb called the 5' RACE reads again in MiXCR, with one record for every CDR3 protein. The data hold about 1,500,000 distinct CDR3 sequences, with roughly 40% observed a single time. Sequencing used blood. All receptors derive from a young woman in good health. Both conserved end residues are trimmed from each CDR3. Some rows mark clone size as missing; the rest say once, few, many or name a class of expanded clone.

abundance,v_gene,len,CDR3aa
-,TRBV28,10,ASTALREPQH
-,TRBV11-2,14,ASSLGRGFRTDTQY
-,TRBV10-3,16,AISESGRGSSGANVLT
-,TRBV27,12,ASSFSRGRQPQH
-,TRBV2,10,ASSLIRGEQY
once,TRBV4-1,13,ASSQVGTSGSGQY
-,TRBV7-2,15,ASSLFPPVGNQETQY
once,TRBV5-1,12,ASSPGTFQEIQY
many,TRBV6-5,12,ASSYSGVGETQY
-,TRBV10-3,13,AIMGGQGSQSEQF
-,TRBV4-1,14,ASSPPGGEGTDTQY
-,TRBV5-6,11,ASGGTISYEQY
-,TRBV7-2,14,ASSLVPGSINSPLH
-,TRBV29-1,12,SVRRDSSYDEQY
-,TRBV10-3,21,AISVPGTGALGPPKETYNEQF
-,TRBV6-6,12,ASSGNFPNTEAF
-,TRBV5-1,12,ASSTTGGAGEQY
-,TRBV5-6,14,ASSLDVRRGGYEQF
few,TRBV6-1,16,ASTTGLAGSDGANVLT
-,TRBV15,9,ATSRGLEAF
-,TRBV1,14,TSSRTRGQLVREQY
few,TRBV20-1,15,SARVHGTGGVVGEQY
-,TRBV27,16,ASSLLSSFGQEKETQY
-,TRBV30,10,AWSPPSDTQY
-,TRBV4-1,12,ASSLHSLGGELF
few,TRBV12-3/TRBV12-4,11,ASSFGTSGVEF
-,TRBV20-1,12,SARVWQSTDTQY
few,TRBV6-5,13,ASSYSWREPYEQY
few,TRBV30,10,ARGDSRHEQY
-,TRBV2,12,ASKGPGGNTEAF
few,TRBV20-1,11,SAREGVTYGYT
few,TRBV29-1,13,SVLGASNNPDTQY
few,TRBV7-2,11,ASSFTWEGSQY
few,TRBV20-1,12,RASPGQLTDTQY
-,TRBV5-1,12,ASSLSGVRNEQY
many,TRBV28,13,ASRTSGGGTDTQY
few,TRBV6-2/TRBV6-3,14,ASSYSSGLAGAEQY
-,TRBV20-1,14,SAPGTGLYANTEAF
few,TRBV6-1,14,ASSNPGTRVYNEQF
few,TRBV12-3/TRBV12-4,10,AITSRANVLT
-,TRBV20-1,13,SARDERGLDYGYT
few,TRBV6-5,9,ASSTPYGYT
-,TRBV25-1,13,ANSVNRLYNSPLH
-,TRBV20-1,10,SGGQGAYEQY
few,TRBV27,12,ASRNSGQGGGYT
few,TRBV20-1,12,SAALSLNNYGYT
-,TRBV7-8,13,ASIVGTGDYNEQF
-,TRBV11-2,12,ASSLGVDRDEAF
-,TRBV6-5,16,ASSYEGAGTGGGNEQF